This TCR beta chain originates from a study of early T cells in non-severe SARS-CoV-2 infection. Study in general: The chains were unpaired, and the sequenced material was bulk RNA from unsorted whole blood. The study's findings and limits: VDJdb matching favored anti-spike CD8 responses, missing private and CD4 specificities.

Trimming removed 2 bases from V and 2 bases from J, with 10 bases in between. This CDR3 spans 15 amino acids. This clonotype was detected only a few times. What it binds is unknown. Individual cDNA molecules each received unique molecular identifiers attached to them. MiXCR, applied by TCRdb to the 5' RACE reads, yields one record per CDR3 protein. The table has under 85,000 distinct CDR3 sequences, 9.5% to 15% seen once. The sequenced sample consisted of whole blood. The rearrangement uses TRBV12-3 or TRBV12-4 and TRBJ1-5, with D uncertain. The clonotype originates from an adult who was a healthcare worker with PCR-confirmed SARS-CoV-2 infection or an uninfected control (not recorded which). CDR3 coding DNA: TGTGCCAGCAGTTTAAATTGGCAAGGCAATCAGCCCCAGCATTTT. This gives the protein CASSLNWQGNQPQHF.